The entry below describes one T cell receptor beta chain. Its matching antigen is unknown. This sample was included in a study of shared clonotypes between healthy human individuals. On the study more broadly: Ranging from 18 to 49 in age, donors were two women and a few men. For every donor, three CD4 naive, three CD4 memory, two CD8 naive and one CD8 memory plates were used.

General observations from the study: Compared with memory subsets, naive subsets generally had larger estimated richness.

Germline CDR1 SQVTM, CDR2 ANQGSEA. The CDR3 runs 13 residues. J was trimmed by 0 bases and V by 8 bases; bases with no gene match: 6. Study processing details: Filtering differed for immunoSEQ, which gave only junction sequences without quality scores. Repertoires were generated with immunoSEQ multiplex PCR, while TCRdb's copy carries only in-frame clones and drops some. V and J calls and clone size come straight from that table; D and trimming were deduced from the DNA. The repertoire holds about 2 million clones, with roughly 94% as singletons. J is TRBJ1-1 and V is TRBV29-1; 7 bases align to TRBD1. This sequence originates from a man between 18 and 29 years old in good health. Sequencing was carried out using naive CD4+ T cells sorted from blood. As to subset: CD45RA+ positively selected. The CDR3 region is CSTLQGVNTEAFF. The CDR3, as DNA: TGCAGCACGTTGCAGGGGGTGAACACTGAAGCTTTCTTT. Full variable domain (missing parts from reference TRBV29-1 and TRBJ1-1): SAVISQKPSRDICQRGTSLTIQCQVDSQVTMMFWYRQQPGQSLTLIATANQGSEATYESGFVIDKFPISRPNLTFSTLTVSNMSPEDSSIYLCSTLQGVNTEAFFGQGTRLTVV.